This T cell receptor beta chain comes out of a study of T cells expressing NK-cell markers. Study background: It was sorted CD3+CD56-NKG2C+, CD3+CD56+NKG2C- and CD3+CD56+NKG2C+ T cells that provided the TCR beta repertoires. Within the sequenced cohort of eight donors, seven exhibited HCMV seropositivity and one was seronegative. Study conclusions and caveats: Topping the CD3+CD56-NKG2C+ fraction as well were these clonotypes, in four donors.

As concerns this clonotype: Its antigen is not known.

5'RACE template switching with UMIs generated TCR beta cDNA. TCRdb re-called the 5' RACE reads and gives one entry per CDR3 protein, without DNA. Here the sample table reports over 150,000 distinct CDR3 sequences. The length of the CDR3 is 15 residues. Germline CDR1 MNHNS, CDR2 SASEGT. The receptor was derived from a man aged 18 to 69 in good health. Material for sequencing was blood T cells: a sorted CD56 or NKG2C T cell subset, CD4+ or CD8+ T cells, or bulk PBMC T cells (not recorded which). This rearrangement joins TRBV6-1 to TRBJ1-6; TCRdb's D call, TRBD1, is unchecked because there is no DNA. This CDR3 reads CASSEYARDDSPLHF.